The sequence of this T cell receptor beta chain was determined in a study of CD8 T cells in ankylosing spondylitis. Study results and limitations: A TCR beta motif made of eight highly homologous variants seemed typical of ankylosing spondylitis blood. There were earlier reports of some motif variants in reactive arthritis synovial fluid and blood. Enrichment of disease-linked clones was reportedly significant in matched ankylosing spondylitis synovial fluid.

This CDR3 is 19 amino acids long. Germline V CDR1 and CDR2: KGHDR, SFDVKD. The V gene end was trimmed by 5 bases and the J gene end by 0 bases; junction bases not matched to a gene: 15. This clonotype has only a few counts. The antigen is not known. For TCR beta, libraries came from quantitative 5'-RACE with molecular barcodes. Using its own MiXCR run on the 5' RACE reads, TCRdb lists one record per CDR3 protein. The sample includes some 140,000 distinct CDR3 sequences, 7.5% to 9.5% of them seen just once. Sequencing was carried out using synovial fluid, either unsorted or a sorted T cell fraction (not recorded which). The clonotype originates from a male donor with ankylosing spondylitis. The V and J genes are TRBV24-1 and TRBJ2-1; 7 nucleotides line up with TRBD2. The CDR3 DNA follows: TGTGCCACCAGTGGGCTAATCTCCGCGGGGGAAAGCTCCTACAATGAGCAGTTCTTC. As protein: CATSGLISAGESSYNEQFF.